Listed below are T cell receptor beta chains from one sample, sequenced in a study of graft-versus-host responses after intestinal transplantation. No antigen is known for these receptors. The data were produced by immunoSEQ multiplex PCR, yet TCRdb's version contains in-frame clones alone and is incomplete. The table records 85,000 to 130,000 clones, over 75% of them present only once. This specimen consisted of unstimulated CD4+ T cells sorted from spleen or lymph node cells, obtained before intestinal transplant. The receptors were gathered from a human donor who received an intestinal transplant. Both conserved end residues are part of each CDR3. A D gene is named only where the DNA matches it firmly. Only part of the rows carry a size: once, few, many, or a class if the clone is expanded.

>NA|NA|TRBV6-1|TRBJ1-2
TGTGCCAGCAGTCCGGGGGCGTATGGCTACACCTTC
CASSPGAYGYTF
>NA|TRBD1|TRBV2|TRBJ1-6
TGTGCCAGCGAAGACAGGGGGAGCCTTTCCTATAATTCACCCCTCCACTTT
CASEDRGSLSYNSPLHF
>few|TRBD2|TRBV5-4|TRBJ2-7
TGTGCCAGCAGTCCGGGACTAGATACCTACGAGCAGTACTTC
CASSPGLDTYEQYF
>NA|NA|TRBV6-1|TRBJ1-5
TGTGCCAGCACCTCTCAGTGGCTTAGCAATCAGCCCCAGCATTTT
CASTSQWLSNQPQHF
>NA|NA|TRBV27|TRBJ1-3
TGTGCCAGCAGGTCTATGGGGGGCTCTGGAAACACCATATATTTT
CASRSMGGSGNTIYF
>NA|NA|TRBV2|TRBJ2-6
TGTGCCAGCAGTGTACGTATGTCCCTTGGGGCCAACGTCCTGACTTTC
CASSVRMSLGANVLTF
>NA|NA|TRBV2|TRBJ2-1
TGTGCCAGCAGTGTATCAGGGGTTCAGAACAATGAGCAGTTCTTC
CASSVSGVQNNEQFF
>NA|NA|TRBV5-4|TRBJ1-1
TGTGCCAGCAGCCTTGGCCTGGGGGGGGAACAGGAGGCTTTCTTT
CASSLGLGGEQEAFF
>NA|NA|TRBV7-9|TRBJ1-3
TGTGCCAGCAGCGGGGGGGAAAATGGAAACACCATATATTTT
CASSGGENGNTIYF
>NA|TRBD1|TRBV6-1|TRBJ2-7
TGTGCCAGCAGACCAGGGACAGGGGCGGTCTACGAGCAGTACTTC
CASRPGTGAVYEQYF
>NA|TRBD2|TRBV4-1|TRBJ2-5
TGCGCCAGCAGCTTAACGGGGGGTAGCGGGAGGCAAGAGACCCAGTACTTC
CASSLTGGSGRQETQYF
>NA|NA|TRBV2|TRBJ2-3
TGTGCCAGCAGGAGGGGGGATACGCAGTATTTT
CASRRGDTQYF
>NA|TRBD2|TRBV9|TRBJ2-3
TGTGCCAGCAGCACATTAGCGGGGGGTTCAGATACGCAGTATTTT
CASSTLAGGSDTQYF
>NA|TRBD1|TRBV7-9|TRBJ2-1
TGTGCCAGCAGCTTCGCTCCGGGACAGGGCCGAAAAGATGAGCAGTTCTTC
CASSFAPGQGRKDEQFF
>NA|NA|TRBV19|TRBJ2-2
TGTGCCAGTAGTATAGTGGGGACAGGGGAGCTGTTTTTT
CASSIVGTGELFF
>once|TRBD1|TRBV5-1|TRBJ1-2
TGCGCCAGCACCGAGGACAGGGTCGGCTACACCTTC
CASTEDRVGYTF
>NA|NA|TRBV5-1|TRBJ2-5
TGCGCCAGCAGGTCAGGTTCCTGGGAAGAGACCCAGTACTTC
CASRSGSWEETQYF
>NA|TRBD2|TRBV29-1|TRBJ2-3
TGCAGCGTTTCGACTAGCGGGAGGGCAGATACGCAGTATTTT
CSVSTSGRADTQYF
>NA|NA|TRBV5-6|TRBJ1-5
TGTGCCAGCAGCTTGGGGCCCGCGAGGGATCAGCCCCAGCATTTT
CASSLGPARDQPQHF
>NA|NA|TRBV9|TRBJ2-2
TGTGCCAGCAGCGCCGAGGGGAGACCCGCCGGGGAGCTGTTTTTT
CASSAEGRPAGELFF
>NA|TRBD1|TRBV5-1|TRBJ2-1
TGCGCCAGCAGCAGGGGGACAGGGGCCCATGAGCAGTTCTTC
CASSRGTGAHEQFF
>NA|NA|TRBV18|TRBJ2-1
TGTGCCAGCTCACCTACTGACTCCTACAATGAGCAGTTCTTC
CASSPTDSYNEQFF
>NA|TRBD1|TRBV7-9|TRBJ2-1
TGTGCCAGCAGCTTACGGGACAGGGTCTACAATGAGCAGTTCTTC
CASSLRDRVYNEQFF
>NA|TRBD2|TRBV5-6|TRBJ2-3
TGTGCCAGCAGCCTAAATAGCGGGAGGAGCACAGATACGCAGTATTTT
CASSLNSGRSTDTQYF
>NA|NA|TRBV5-6|TRBJ2-2
TGTGCCAGCCACCGATCCGGGGAGCTGTTTTTT
CASHRSGELFF
>NA|NA|TRBV28|TRBJ2-1
TGTGCCAGCAGTTTATGGACGTTCAGGACTTATGCTGAGCAGTTCTTC
CASSLWTFRTYAEQFF
>NA|TRBD1|TRBV2|TRBJ2-5
TGTGCCAGCAGCCCGGGACAGGGTTTTGTGGCCCAGTACTTC
CASSPGQGFVAQYF
>NA|TRBD1|TRBV4-2|TRBJ1-2
TGTGCCAGCAGCCGACAGGGCACGAACTATGGCTACACCTTC
CASSRQGTNYGYTF
>NA|NA|TRBV6-1|TRBJ2-1
TGTGCCAGCAGTGAAGCGTCAAGGATTCCCTACAATGAGCAGTTCTTC
CASSEASRIPYNEQFF
>NA|NA|TRBV19|TRBJ1-6
TGTGCCAGTAGTACCGTGGGGGGGAATTCACCCCTCCACTTT
CASSTVGGNSPLHF
>NA|NA|TRBV7-3|TRBJ2-1
TGTGCCAGCAGCTTGAGGGCTAGTAACTACAATGAGCAGTTCTTC
CASSLRASNYNEQFF
>NA|NA|TRBV11-1|TRBJ1-4
TGTGCCAGCAGCTTAGGATCGGGAGCAACTAATGAAAAACTGTTTTTT
CASSLGSGATNEKLFF
>NA|TRBD1|TRBV4-1|TRBJ1-5
TGCGCCAGCAGCCGCACTGGGACAGCCGCAAATCAGCCCCAGCATTTT
CASSRTGTAANQPQHF
>NA|TRBD2|TRBV4-2|TRBJ2-7
TGTGCCAGCAGCCAAGATCGGGGAGGGCTAAGGTACGAGCAGTACTTC
CASSQDRGGLRYEQYF
>NA|TRBD1|TRBV30|TRBJ1-5
TGTGCCTGGAGTGCGGGACAGCTTAATCAGCCCCAGCATTTT
CAWSAGQLNQPQHF
>NA|NA|TRBV30|TRBJ1-1
TGTGCCTGGAGTAAACAGGGCTTGGGCACTGAAGCTTTCTTT
CAWSKQGLGTEAFF
>NA|NA|TRBV5-6|TRBJ2-3
TGTGCCAGCAGCGATGCGAGTGGCCCAGATACGCAGTATTTT
CASSDASGPDTQYF
>NA|NA|TRBV6-5|TRBJ1-4
TGTGCCAGCAGTTACTCGGGGACTACCGATGAAAAACTGTTTTTT
CASSYSGTTDEKLFF
>once|NA|TRBV28|TRBJ1-3
TGTGCCAGCAGTTTAGTCCAGGGAGGAAACACCATATATTTT
CASSLVQGGNTIYF
>NA|TRBD1|TRBV4-1|TRBJ2-5
TGCGCCAGCAGCCAGCTCGGGACAGCCCAAGAGACCCAGTACTTC
CASSQLGTAQETQYF
>NA|TRBD2|TRBV30|TRBJ2-3
TGTGCCTGGAGTAAGACTAGCGGGGGCACAGATACGCAGTATTTT
CAWSKTSGGTDTQYF
>few|TRBD2|TRBV4-2|TRBJ2-5
TGTGCCAGCAGCCAAGCGGCGACTAGCGCGCAAGAGACCCAGTACTTC
CASSQAATSAQETQYF
>NA|NA|TRBV18|TRBJ2-5
TGTGCCAGCTCAAACTTGGACAGCCAAGAGACCCAGTACTTC
CASSNLDSQETQYF
>NA|TRBD2|TRBV19|TRBJ2-5
TGTGCCAGTAGTGACGGACTAGCGGGAGTCAAGACCCAGTACTTC
CASSDGLAGVKTQYF